This TCR beta chain was captured in a study of T cell responses to AZD1222 COVID-19 vaccine (dated by TCRdb to the early 2020s). Describing the broader study: Because spike-specific TCR depth and breadth did not differ between the two schedules, AZD1222 recipients who got a second dose at roughly 4 weeks were pooled with those who got a second dose at roughly 12 weeks. A total of approximately 240 trial participants underwent TCR sequencing, of whom about 210 had received two doses of AZD1222 and 26 had received two doses of the MenACWY control vaccine. Enrollment into the trials was organized by age into subgroups of 18-55, 56-69 and 70-plus years, and those subgroups contained roughly 150, 30 and 60 TCR-sequenced participants, respectively.

This clone was seen a single time. Its binding antigen is unknown. No per-base quality is available; no much larger clone lies one base away. Results and caveats for the whole study, not just this receptor: In the small 56-69-year group, the increase in depth fell short of significance, most likely because of low power. Epitopes outside the regions mutated in the B.1.351 and B.1.1.7 variants were reportedly recognized by nearly half of the unique spike-specific TCRs. A significant rise in spike-specific TCR breadth and depth was observed after two AZD1222 doses relative to day 0 and relative to MenACWY recipients. Because no day 14 peak-response samples were available, the repertoires could be characterized only after the peak T cell response. Vaccine-associated CD4 TCRs spanned the whole spike protein, with dominant responses in regions 160-218 and 743-854. Conclusions about previously exposed vaccinees were limited because only six AZD1222 recipients were SARS-CoV-2 seropositive at baseline. Participants were mostly white British, with more females than males. The authors suggested clonal diversity may have been underestimated.

The sample's time point label is to be understood as: baseline before first vaccination. Vaccinee samples were obtained from the UK trials COV001 and COV002, which included a single-blind randomized controlled phase 2/3 trial of AZD1222 (ChAdOx1 nCoV-19) in healthy adults. For TCRbeta chain sequencing, PBMC samples were collected from trial participants at day 0 and at day 28 after the second dose. The CDR3 regions of human TCRbeta chains were subjected to immunosequencing. As for how the authors treated the data: TCRs in the repertoires were matched against a reference library of SARS-CoV-2-specific TCRs that had been generated with the MIRA antigen-specificity platform. Breadth meant the fraction of unique TCRs that were SARS-CoV-2-associated, whereas depth meant the fraction of total T cells that were SARS-CoV-2-associated. Each spike-specific TCR was assigned to its reactive spike region and to a CD4 or CD8 class using the MIRA data. Log10-transformed breadth and depth values were compared by one-way ANOVA with Sidak's multiple comparisons tests. TCRdb carries this immuneACCESS record with in-frame sequences only. Its versions omit some clonotypes, under half of them owing to an unresolved V gene in the studies checked, with the rest unexplained. That table gives V, J and clone size, and the DNA gave D and trimming. The sample has some 140,000 clones on record, under 95% of them singletons. The ten largest account for about 3% of the sample.

This clonotype was obtained from an adult in good health. Material: peripheral blood, obtained on day 0 of AZD1222 vaccination.

CDR3 loop: CAISEQGGVNNSPLHF. The nucleotide sequence is TGTGCCATCAGTGAACAGGGTGGCGTAAATAATTCACCCCTCCACTTT. The chain links TRBV10-3 with TRBJ1-6, and possibly TRBD1, on 6 matching bases. Including cysteine and phenylalanine, the CDR3 has 16 amino acids. Of the read, only the CDR3 DNA is kept; its 48 bases are in frame from base 1. As encoded in the germline V gene, CDR1 is ENHRY while CDR2 is SYGVKD. Trimming takes 3 bases from V and 5 bases from J, and the germline ends sit 14 bases apart.